This TCR beta chain was documented in a study of blood T cell repertoires in COVID-19 (dated by TCRdb to the early 2020s). Study-level background: The collaborator samples originated in the United States, Italy and Spain and spanned the acute and convalescent phases of COVID-19. The prospective study material was composed of cDNA or gDNA derived from T cells, B-cell-depleted T cells, or PBMCs. Deeply sampled blood TCRbeta repertoires from subjects exposed to, actively infected with, or recovered from COVID-19 were included in the dataset. A freely available public database, intended as a resource for researchers studying the immune response to SARS-CoV-2, is where the repertoires were released. The samples were drawn from two sources: the first 160 participants of the ongoing ImmuneRACE study, and 1,254 subjects contributed by 6 global collaborators. Nearly every sample came with metadata listing a de-identified subject ID, COVID-19 status, age in years and sex. Where available, HLA class I and class II types were obtained from metadata supplied by the sample provider rather than from assay-based typing.

TCRbeta CDR3 regions were amplified from genomic DNA by means of the immunoSEQ Assay, a bias-controlled multiplex PCR. The authors' pipeline ran thus. The number of nucleated cells in each sample was estimated by amplification of reference gene primers within the assay. To quantify the absolute abundance of each unique TCRbeta CDR3 rearrangement, sequence reads were collapsed and filtered. For each sample, productive Simpson clonality was calculated as the square root of Simpson's diversity index over productive rearrangements. In TCRdb, the immuneACCESS table is reduced to in-frame sequences with V and J assigned. These tables do not hold every clone; where another copy was compared, an unresolved V gene accounts for under half, and the others remain unexplained. Clone size and the V and J calls come from that table; the DNA yielded D and trimming. For this sample there are about 200,000 clones; 86% appear just once. The ten largest clones capture around 0.76% of the sample.

The trim is 1 base for V and 5 bases for J, with a gap of 21 bases between the germline ends. Reading from cysteine to phenylalanine, the CDR3 counts 17 amino acids. Of the read, only the CDR3 DNA is kept; its 51 bases are in frame from base 1. In the germline V gene, CDR1 corresponds to SGHDT and CDR2 to YYEEEE. Each collaborating institution followed its own protocols to collect whole blood in K2EDTA tubes. For TCRbeta analysis, collaborators shipped samples in one of three forms: frozen whole blood, isolated PBMCs, or DNA extracted from either of those sample types. As for this clone: The clone's antigen remains unknown. Qualities for individual bases were not recorded, and no much larger clone is one base off.

Study-wide findings and limitations: The amount of clinical and demographic metadata varied by source and participant and was provided uncurated.

The sequenced sample was peripheral blood. In this chain, TRBV5-6 is recombined with TRBJ1-1; the D gene is not confidently resolved. The TCR sequence derives from a woman in her sixties or seventies with acute or convalescent COVID-19. The nucleotides are TGTGCCAGCAGCTTGTCCCTCTACGAGAGGGCGAAAACTGAAGCTTTCTTT. Translated, this is CASSLSLYERAKTEAFF.